This TCR beta chain was profiled in a study of blood T cell repertoires in COVID-19. Whole-study context: Spain, Italy and the United States supplied samples that represented acute and convalescent COVID-19. Nucleic acid was either cDNA or gDNA, and it came from T cells, B-cell-depleted T cells, or PBMCs.

Germline V gene lookup returns CDR1 MGHRA and CDR2 YSYEKL. The CDR3 is made up of 14 amino acids. The ends were cut back, 4 bases at V and 5 bases at J, with 12 bases in the middle. The assay was immunoSEQ multiplex PCR, and TCRdb's table has in-frame clones only and misses some. The sample includes roughly 20,000 clones, 80% to 90% of them seen just once. The chain is built from TRBV4-1 and TRBJ1-5, with D possibly being TRBD1 (5 bases). The sample was peripheral blood. The TCR sequence derives from a human donor with active COVID-19. The donor label of this sample is uncertain. The CDR3 loop reads CASSPGTNYQPQHF. DNA for the CDR3: TGCGCCAGCAGCCCCGGGACTAATTATCAGCCCCAGCATTTT.